This T cell receptor (beta chain) was sequenced in a study of T cell responses to AZD1222 COVID-19 vaccine. Study-wide results and limits: Females made up more of the donors, who were largely white British, and clonal diversity may have come out too low.

With respect to this clone: Its antigen is as yet unknown.

This table comes from immunoSEQ multiplex PCR, and its TCRdb copy is limited to in-frame clones, with some not included. The data contain over 75,000 clones, 75% to 90% of them singletons. Pooling was applied to second doses at about 4 or about 12 weeks. V was trimmed by 5 bases and J by 4 bases, leaving 11 bases between them. CDR3 size: 13 residues. This rearrangement joins TRBV12-3 or TRBV12-4 to TRBJ1-2; D is possibly TRBD1 (6 bases). The sample was peripheral blood, taken 28 days after the second AZD1222 dose. The source of this sequence is an adult who received the AZD1222 COVID-19 vaccine. Written as DNA, the CDR3 is TGTGCCAGCAGTGCTAGGGGGAGCTATGGCTACACCTTC. Translation: CASSARGSYGYTF.